Following are 5 T cell receptor beta chains from one sample sequenced in a study of cytomegalovirus exposure and HLA in healthy donors. Generated by immunoSEQ multiplex PCR, the TCRdb table keeps only in-frame clones and is missing some. Among 66,000 or so clones listed, approximately 96% were seen once. Sequencing was done on a sample of PBMCs. The receptors here all came from a young woman in good health and CMV-seropositive.

CDR3 sequence (DNA): TGTGCCAGCAGTTTATTCCCCACAGGGGTGGGCAATCAGCCCCAGCATTTT. This gives the protein CASSLFPTGVGNQPQHF. J is TRBJ1-5 and V is TRBV28; TRBD1 aligns across 7 bases. V shed 1 base and J 2 bases; nucleotides not matched to a gene: 8. Germline CDR1 MDHEN, CDR2 SYDVKM. The CDR3 runs to 17 residues.

The rearrangement links TRBV2 to TRBJ2-2; D might be TRBD2 (6 bases). CDR3 size: 14 residues. The V and J ends lost 11 bases and 0 bases respectively, with 13 bases between them. The germline gives CDR1 SNHLY, CDR2 FYNNEI. The CDR3 loop reads CAGRRAANTGELFF. For the CDR3, the DNA is TGTGCCGGCCGGAGGGCGGCGAACACCGGGGAGCTGTTTTTT.

The rearrangement links TRBV10-3 to TRBJ2-5; a possible D gene is TRBD2 (6 bases). V was trimmed by 6 bases and J by 4 bases, leaving 18 bases between them. Germline V gene data show CDR1 as ENHRY and CDR2 as SYGVKD. This CDR3 contains 15 residues. The CDR3 DNA reads TGTGCCATCAGCTACCGTGCAGCGGGCGGAGAGACCCAGTACTTC. Protein: CAISYRAAGGETQYF.

The rearrangement uses TRBV5-1 and TRBJ1-3, with D uncertain. CDR1 and CDR2 (germline): SGHRS, YFSETQ. Between the trimmed V and J ends, which lost 0 bases and 8 bases, there was a span of 12 bases. The CDR3 runs 14 residues. In DNA form, the CDR3 reads TGCGCCAGCAGCTTGGATGAAGGGAGGGACACCATATATTTT. The encoded protein is CASSLDEGRDTIYF.

The rearrangement joins TRBV7-6 to TRBJ2-2; 7 nucleotides agree with TRBD1. J gave up 2 bases and V 1 base, and 7 bases lay outside the gene matches. The CDR3 has 17 residues. Germline V gene sequence: CDR1 SGHVS, CDR2 FNYEAQ. The CDR3 nucleotides read TGTGCCAGCAGCTTAGTCGGACAGGAGACAAACACCGGGGAGCTGTTTTTT. As protein: CASSLVGQETNTGELFF.